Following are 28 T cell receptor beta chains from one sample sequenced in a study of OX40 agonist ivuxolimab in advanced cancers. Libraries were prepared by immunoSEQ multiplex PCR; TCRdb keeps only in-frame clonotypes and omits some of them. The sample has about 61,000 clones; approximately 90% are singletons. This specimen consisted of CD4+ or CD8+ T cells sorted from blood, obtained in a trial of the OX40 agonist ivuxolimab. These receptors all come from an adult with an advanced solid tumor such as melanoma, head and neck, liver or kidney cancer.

The CDR3 region is CASSANKNTEAFF. CDR3 sequence (DNA): TGTGCCAGCTCAGCGAATAAGAACACTGAAGCTTTCTTT. The chain employs TRBV18 and TRBJ1-1; D call uncertain. V lost 5 bases, J lost 1 base, and 8 bases lay in between. CDR3 length equals 13 residues. Germline CDR1 reads KGHSH; CDR2 reads LQKENI. Full variable domain (missing parts from reference TRBV18 and TRBJ1-1): NAGVMQNPRHLVRRRGQEARLRCSPMKGHSHVYWYRQLPEEGLKFMVYLQKENIIDESGMPKERFSAEFPKEGPSILRIQQVVRGDSAAYFCASSANKNTEAFFGQGTRLTVV.

CDR3 sequence reads: CASSPSGRISYEQYF. The CDR3 nucleotides read TGTGCCAGCAGCCCCAGCGGGAGGATTTCGTACGAGCAGTACTTC. The chain couples TRBV7-9 to TRBJ2-7, with 9 bases matching TRBD2. Trimming took 5 bases from V and 4 from J; bases not matched to a gene: 9. The germline V gene has CDR1 SEHNR and CDR2 FQNEAQ (reference sequence). CDR3 length equals 15 residues.

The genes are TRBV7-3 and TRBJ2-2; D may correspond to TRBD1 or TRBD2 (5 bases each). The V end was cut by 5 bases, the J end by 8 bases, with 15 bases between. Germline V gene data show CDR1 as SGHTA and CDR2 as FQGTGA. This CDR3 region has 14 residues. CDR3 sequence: CASSVGTSGGELFF. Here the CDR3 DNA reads TGTGCCAGCAGCGTTGGGACCTCAGGTGGGGAGCTGTTTTTT.

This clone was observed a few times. In DNA form, the CDR3 reads TGTGCCAGTGGACACCAGGGCAATCAGCCCCAGCATTTT. Amino acids: CASGHQGNQPQHF. The rearrangement uses TRBV19 and TRBJ1-5; D may be TRBD1 (5 bases). CDR1 LNHDA and CDR2 SQIVND come from the germline V gene (reference sequence). V gave up 8 bases and J gave up 2 bases, with 10 bases separating them. The CDR3 length is 13 residues.

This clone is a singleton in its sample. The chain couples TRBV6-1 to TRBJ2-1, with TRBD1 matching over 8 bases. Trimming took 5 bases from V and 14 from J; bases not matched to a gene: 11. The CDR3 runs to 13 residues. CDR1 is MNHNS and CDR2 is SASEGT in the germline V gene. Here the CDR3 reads CASSPGQDYREFF. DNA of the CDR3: TGTGCCAGCAGTCCGGGACAGGACTATAGGGAGTTCTTC.

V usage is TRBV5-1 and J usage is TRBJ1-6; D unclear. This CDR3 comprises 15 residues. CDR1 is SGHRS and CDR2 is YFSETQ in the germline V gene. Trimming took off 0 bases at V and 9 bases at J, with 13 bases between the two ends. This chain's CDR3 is CASSLAGQSFSPLHF. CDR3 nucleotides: TGCGCCAGCAGCTTGGCGGGCCAGTCCTTTTCACCCCTCCACTTT.

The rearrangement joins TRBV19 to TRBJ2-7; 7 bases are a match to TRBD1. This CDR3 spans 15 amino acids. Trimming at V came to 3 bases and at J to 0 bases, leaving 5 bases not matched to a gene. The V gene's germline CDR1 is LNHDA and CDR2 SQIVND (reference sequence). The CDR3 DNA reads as TGTGCCAGTAGTATGTTTAAGGGGGCCTCCTACGAGCAGTACTTC. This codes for CASSMFKGASYEQYF. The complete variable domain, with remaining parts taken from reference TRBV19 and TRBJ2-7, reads DGGITQSPKYLFRKEGQNVTLSCEQNLNHDAMYWYRQDPGQGLRLIYYSQIVNDFQKGDIAEGYSVSREKKESFPLTVTSAQKNPTAFYLCASSMFKGASYEQYFGPGTRLTVT.

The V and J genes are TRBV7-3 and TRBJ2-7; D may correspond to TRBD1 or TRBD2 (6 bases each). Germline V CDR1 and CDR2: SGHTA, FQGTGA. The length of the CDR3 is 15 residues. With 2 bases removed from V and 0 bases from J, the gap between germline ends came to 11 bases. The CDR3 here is CASSLVGGGSYEQYF. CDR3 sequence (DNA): TGTGCCAGCAGCTTAGTGGGGGGCGGCTCCTACGAGCAGTACTTC. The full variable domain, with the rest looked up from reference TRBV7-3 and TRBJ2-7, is GAGVSQTPSNKVTEKGKYVELRCDPISGHTALYWYRQSLGQGPEFLIYFQGTGAADDSGLPNDRFFAVRPEGSVSTLKIQRTERGDSAVYLCASSLVGGGSYEQYFGPGTRLTVT.

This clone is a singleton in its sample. As DNA, the CDR3 is TGTGCCAGTAGTGTGGACAGGATCGGGCAGTTCTTC. As protein: CASSVDRIGQFF. The J gene is TRBJ2-1, the V gene TRBV19; TRBD1 aligns across 7 bases. The CDR3 totals 12 residues. The germline CDR1 and CDR2 sequences are LNHDA and SQIVND (reference sequence). Losses at the gene ends were 5 bases for V and 12 bases for J; bases not matched to a gene: 7.

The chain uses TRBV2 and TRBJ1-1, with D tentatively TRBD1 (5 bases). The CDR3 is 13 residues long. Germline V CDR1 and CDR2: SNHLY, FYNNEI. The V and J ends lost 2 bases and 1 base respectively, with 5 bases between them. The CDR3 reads CASSEQGNTEAFF. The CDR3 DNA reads TGTGCCAGCAGTGAACAGGGGAACACTGAAGCTTTCTTT.

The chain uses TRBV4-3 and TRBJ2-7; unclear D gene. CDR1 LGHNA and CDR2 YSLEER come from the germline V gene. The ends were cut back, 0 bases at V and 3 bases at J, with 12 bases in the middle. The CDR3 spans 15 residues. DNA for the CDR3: TGCGCCAGCAGCCAAGATGGACGAGAGCTCTACGAGCAGTACTTC. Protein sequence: CASSQDGRELYEQYF.

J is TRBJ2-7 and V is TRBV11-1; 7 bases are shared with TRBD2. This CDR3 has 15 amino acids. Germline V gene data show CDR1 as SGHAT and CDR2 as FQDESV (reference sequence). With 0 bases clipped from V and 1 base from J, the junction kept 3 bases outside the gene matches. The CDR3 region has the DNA TGTGCCAGCAGCTTAGCGGGAGGGCAATCCTACGAGCAGTACTTC. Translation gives CASSLAGGQSYEQYF. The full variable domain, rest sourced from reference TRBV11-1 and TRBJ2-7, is EAEVAQSPRYKITEKSQAVAFWCDPISGHATLYWYRQILGQGPELLVQFQDESVVDDSQLPKDRFSAERLKGVDSTLKIQPAELGDSAMYLCASSLAGGQSYEQYFGPGTRLTVT.

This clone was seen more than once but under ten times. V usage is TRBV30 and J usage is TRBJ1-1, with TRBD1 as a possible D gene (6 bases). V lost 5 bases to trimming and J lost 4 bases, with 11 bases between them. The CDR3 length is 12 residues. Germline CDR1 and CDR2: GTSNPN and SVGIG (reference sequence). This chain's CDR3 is CAWGSQGTEAFF. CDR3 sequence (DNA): TGTGCCTGGGGATCACAGGGCACTGAAGCTTTCTTT.

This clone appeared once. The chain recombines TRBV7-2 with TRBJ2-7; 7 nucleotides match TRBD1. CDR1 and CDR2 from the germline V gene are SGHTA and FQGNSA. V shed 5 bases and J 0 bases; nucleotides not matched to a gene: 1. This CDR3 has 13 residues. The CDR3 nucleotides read TGTGCCAGCAGCACAGGGGCCTCCTACGAGCAGTACTTC. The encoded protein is CASSTGASYEQYF.

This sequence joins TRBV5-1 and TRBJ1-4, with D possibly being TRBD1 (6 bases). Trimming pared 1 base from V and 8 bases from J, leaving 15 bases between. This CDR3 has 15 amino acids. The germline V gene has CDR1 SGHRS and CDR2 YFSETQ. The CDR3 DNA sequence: TGCGCCAGCAGCTTGTCTGGGGGGGCCGGGGAAAAACTGTTTTTT. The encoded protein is CASSLSGGAGEKLFF.

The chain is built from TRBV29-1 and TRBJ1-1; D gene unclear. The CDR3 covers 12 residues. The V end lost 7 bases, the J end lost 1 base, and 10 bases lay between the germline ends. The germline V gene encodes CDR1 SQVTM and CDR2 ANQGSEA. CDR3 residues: CSAADENTEAFF. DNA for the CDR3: TGCAGCGCCGCGGACGAGAACACTGAAGCTTTCTTT. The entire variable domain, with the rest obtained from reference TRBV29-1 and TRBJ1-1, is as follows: SAVISQKPSRDICQRGTSLTIQCQVDSQVTMMFWYRQQPGQSLTLIATANQGSEATYESGFVIDKFPISRPNLTFSTLTVSNMSPEDSSIYLCSAADENTEAFFGQGTRLTVV.

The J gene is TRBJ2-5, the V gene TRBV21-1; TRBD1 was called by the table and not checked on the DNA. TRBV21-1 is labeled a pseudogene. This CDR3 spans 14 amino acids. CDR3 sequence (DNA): TGTGCCAGCATCGTTTTGTCAGGGCAAGAGACCCAGTACTTC. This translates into CASIVLSGQETQYF.

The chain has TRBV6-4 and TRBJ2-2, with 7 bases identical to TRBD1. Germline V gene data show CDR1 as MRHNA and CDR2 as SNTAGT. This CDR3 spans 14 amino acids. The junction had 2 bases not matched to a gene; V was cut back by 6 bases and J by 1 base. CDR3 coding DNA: TGTGCCAGCAGGCCAGGGGGGAACACCGGGGAGCTGTTTTTT. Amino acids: CASRPGGNTGELFF.

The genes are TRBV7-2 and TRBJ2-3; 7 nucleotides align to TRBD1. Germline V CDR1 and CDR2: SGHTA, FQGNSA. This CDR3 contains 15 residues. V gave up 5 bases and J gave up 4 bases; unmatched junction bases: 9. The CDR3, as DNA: TGTGCCAGCAGCCGGGACAGCTCCCGTGCAGATACGCAGTATTTT. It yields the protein CASSRDSSRADTQYF. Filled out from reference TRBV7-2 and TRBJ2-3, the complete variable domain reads GAGVSQSPSNKVTEKGKDVELRCDPISGHTALYWYRQSLGQGLEFLIYFQGNSAPDKSGLPSDRFSAERTGGSVSTLTIQRTQQEDSAVYLCASSRDSSRADTQYFGPGTRLTVL.

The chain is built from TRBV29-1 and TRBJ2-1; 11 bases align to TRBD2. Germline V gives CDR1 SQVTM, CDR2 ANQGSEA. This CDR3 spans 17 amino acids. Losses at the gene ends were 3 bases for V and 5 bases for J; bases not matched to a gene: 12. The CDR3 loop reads CSVDVLAGAPRDNEQFF. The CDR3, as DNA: TGCAGCGTTGATGTACTAGCGGGGGCTCCGAGAGACAATGAGCAGTTCTTC.

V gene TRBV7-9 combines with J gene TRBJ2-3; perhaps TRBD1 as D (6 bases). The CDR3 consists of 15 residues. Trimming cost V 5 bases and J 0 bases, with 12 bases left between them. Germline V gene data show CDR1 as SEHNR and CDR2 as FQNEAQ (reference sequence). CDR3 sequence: CASSHAGDSTDTQYF. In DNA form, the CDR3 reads TGTGCCAGCAGCCATGCAGGGGATAGCACAGATACGCAGTATTTT. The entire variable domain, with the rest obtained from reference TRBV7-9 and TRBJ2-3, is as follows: DTGVSQNPRHKITKRGQNVTFRCDPISEHNRLYWYRQTLGQGPEFLTYFQNEAQLEKSRLLSDRFSAERPKGSFSTLEIQRTEQGDSAMYLCASSHAGDSTDTQYFGPGTRLTVL.

CDR3: CASSSIDRSYEQYF. The DNA for the CDR3 is TGCGCCAGCAGCTCTATCGACAGGTCCTACGAGCAGTACTTC. The chain is built from TRBV5-1 and TRBJ2-7; perhaps TRBD1 as D (6 bases). Germline CDR1 SGHRS, CDR2 YFSETQ. CDR3 length equals 14 residues. Trimming cost V 3 bases and J 1 base, with 11 bases left between them.

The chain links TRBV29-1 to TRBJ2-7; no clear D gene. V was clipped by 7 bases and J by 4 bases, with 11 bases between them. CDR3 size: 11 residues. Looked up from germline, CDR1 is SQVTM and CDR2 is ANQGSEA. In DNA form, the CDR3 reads TGCAGCGGCGCTAAAGATTACGAGCAGTACTTC. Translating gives CSGAKDYEQYF.

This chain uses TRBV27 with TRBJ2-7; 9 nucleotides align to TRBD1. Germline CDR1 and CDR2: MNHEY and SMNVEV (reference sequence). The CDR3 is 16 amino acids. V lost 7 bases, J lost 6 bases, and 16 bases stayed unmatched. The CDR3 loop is CASTVSWGQGAAEQYF. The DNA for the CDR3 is TGTGCCAGCACCGTAAGCTGGGGACAGGGAGCCGCCGAGCAGTACTTC.

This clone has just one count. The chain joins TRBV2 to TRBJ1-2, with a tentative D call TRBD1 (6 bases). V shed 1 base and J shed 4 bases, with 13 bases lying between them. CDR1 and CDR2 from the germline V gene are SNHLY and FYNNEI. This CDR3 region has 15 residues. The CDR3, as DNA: TGTGCCAGCAGTGAAGGGGAACAGGGTGTCTATGGCTACACCTTC. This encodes CASSEGEQGVYGYTF.

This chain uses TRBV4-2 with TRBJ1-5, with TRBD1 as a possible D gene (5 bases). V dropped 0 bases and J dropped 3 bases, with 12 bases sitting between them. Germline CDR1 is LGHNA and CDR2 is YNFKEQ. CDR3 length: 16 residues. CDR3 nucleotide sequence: TGTGCCAGCAGCCAAGATTTACGGGGGTACAATCAGCCCCAGCATTTT. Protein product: CASSQDLRGYNQPQHF.

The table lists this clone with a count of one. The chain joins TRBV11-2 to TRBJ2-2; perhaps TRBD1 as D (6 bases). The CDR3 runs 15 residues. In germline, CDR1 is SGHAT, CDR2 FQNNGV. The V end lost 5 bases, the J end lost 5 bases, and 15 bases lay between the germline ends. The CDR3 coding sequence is TGTGCCAGCAGCCTAACAGGGCCAGGGACCGGGGAGCTGTTTTTT. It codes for CASSLTGPGTGELFF.

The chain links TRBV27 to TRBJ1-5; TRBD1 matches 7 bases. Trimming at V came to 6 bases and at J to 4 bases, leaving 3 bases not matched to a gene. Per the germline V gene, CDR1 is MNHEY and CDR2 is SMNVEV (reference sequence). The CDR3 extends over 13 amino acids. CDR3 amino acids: CASSDRENQPQHF. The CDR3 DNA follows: TGTGCCAGCAGCGACAGGGAGAATCAGCCCCAGCATTTT.